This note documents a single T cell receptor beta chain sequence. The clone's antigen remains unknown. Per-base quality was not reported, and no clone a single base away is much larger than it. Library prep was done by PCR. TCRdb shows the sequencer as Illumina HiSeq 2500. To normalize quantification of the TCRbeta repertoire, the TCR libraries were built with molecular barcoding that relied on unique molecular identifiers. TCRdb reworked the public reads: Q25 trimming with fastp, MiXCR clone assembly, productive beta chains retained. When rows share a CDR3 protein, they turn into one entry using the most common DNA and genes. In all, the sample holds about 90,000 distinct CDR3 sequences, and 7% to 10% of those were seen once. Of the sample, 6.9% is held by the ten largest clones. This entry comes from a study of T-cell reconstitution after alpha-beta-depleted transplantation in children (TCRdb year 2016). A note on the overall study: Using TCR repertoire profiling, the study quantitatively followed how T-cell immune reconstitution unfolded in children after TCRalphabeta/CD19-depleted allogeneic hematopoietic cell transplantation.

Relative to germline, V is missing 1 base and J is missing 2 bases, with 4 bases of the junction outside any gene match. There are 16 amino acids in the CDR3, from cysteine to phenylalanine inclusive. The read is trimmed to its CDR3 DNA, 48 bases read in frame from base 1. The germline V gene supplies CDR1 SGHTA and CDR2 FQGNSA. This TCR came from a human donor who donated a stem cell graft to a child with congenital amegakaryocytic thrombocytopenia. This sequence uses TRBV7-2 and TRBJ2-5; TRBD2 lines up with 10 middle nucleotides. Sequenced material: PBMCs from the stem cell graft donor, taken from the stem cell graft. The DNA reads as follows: TGTGCCAGCAGCTTAGTTCCAGCGGGAGGGCAAGAGACCCAGTACTTC. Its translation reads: CASSLVPAGGQETQYF.